These 16 T cell receptor beta chains came from one sample sequenced in a study of radiotherapy plus CTLA-4 blockade in lung cancer. The repertoire was sequenced with immunoSEQ multiplex PCR; TCRdb's copy has only in-frame clones and lacks some. This repertoire shows 40,000 to 50,000 clones, roughly 80% found once; its top ten account for roughly 3.4%. The sample in question was peripheral blood, obtained from a patient treated with radiotherapy plus ipilimumab. The receptors come from a human donor with non-small cell lung cancer who had stable disease on radiotherapy plus ipilimumab.

The rearrangement joins TRBV28 to TRBJ2-7; 7 nucleotides agree with TRBD1. In germline, CDR1 is MDHEN, CDR2 SYDVKM. The CDR3 consists of 14 residues. Unmatched junction bases numbered 13, after V lost 6 bases and J lost 8 bases. The CDR3 region is CASSATRQGGKQYF. CDR3 sequence (DNA): TGTGCCAGCAGCGCCACCCGACAGGGTGGTAAGCAGTACTTC.

V usage is TRBV5-1 and J usage is TRBJ1-2; D is perhaps TRBD1 (5 bases). The V and J ends lost 0 bases and 6 bases respectively, with 15 bases between them. CDR3 length: 15 residues. The germline V gene encodes CDR1 SGHRS and CDR2 YFSETQ. This CDR3 reads CASSLGAWGVHGYTF. Here the CDR3 DNA reads TGCGCCAGCAGCTTGGGGGCCTGGGGGGTTCATGGCTACACCTTC.

V usage is TRBV4-1 and J usage is TRBJ1-2; TRBD1 aligns across 9 bases. This CDR3 comprises 17 residues. V lost 8 bases, J lost 3 bases, and 16 bases stayed unmatched. Germline V gene data show CDR1 as MGHRA and CDR2 as YSYEKL. The CDR3 loop reads CASELQLGQGSHYGYTF. DNA of the CDR3: TGCGCCAGCGAACTCCAACTAGGACAGGGGTCGCACTATGGCTACACCTTC.

The rearrangement uses TRBV27 and TRBJ2-2, with 14 nucleotides matching TRBD2. J was trimmed by 6 bases and V by 0 bases; bases with no gene match: 3. This CDR3 spans 17 amino acids. Germline-derived CDR1 and CDR2 are MNHEY and SMNVEV (reference sequence). The CDR3 coding sequence is TGTGCCAGCAGTTTATCGGGGACTAGCGGGAGTTCCGGGGAGCTGTTTTTT. The encoded protein is CASSLSGTSGSSGELFF.

V usage is TRBV11-2 and J usage is TRBJ2-3; 8 bases fit TRBD1. The CDR3 is 17 residues long. Per the germline V gene, CDR1 is SGHAT and CDR2 is FQNNGV. V trimming: 2 bases; J trimming: 6 bases; junction bases outside the gene matches: 13. The DNA for the CDR3 is TGTGCCAGCAGCTTACGGCAGGGGGCAAGCGCGAGGGATACGCAGTATTTT. Translating it yields CASSLRQGASARDTQYF. Full variable domain (missing parts from reference TRBV11-2 and TRBJ2-3): EAGVAQSPRYKIIEKRQSVAFWCNPISGHATLYWYQQILGQGPKLLIQFQNNGVVDDSQLPKDRFSAERLKGVDSTLKIQPAKLEDSAVYLCASSLRQGASARDTQYFGPGTRLTVL.

The V and J genes are TRBV21-1 and TRBJ2-3; the table names TRBD2, a call not compared with the DNA. TRBV21-1 is designated a pseudogene. This CDR3 spans 16 amino acids. DNA of the CDR3: TGTGCCAGCAGCAAGAGGACTAGCGGAGTCACAGATACGCAGTATTTT. This codes for CASSKRTSGVTDTQYF.

This sequence joins TRBV6-1 and TRBJ2-7; a possible D gene is TRBD1 (5 bases). Trimming stripped 8 bases from V and 6 bases from J, with 8 bases between. Germline values: CDR1 MNHNS, CDR2 SASEGT. The CDR3 extends over 10 amino acids. The CDR3: CASWGLEQYF. CDR3 bases: TGTGCCAGCTGGGGCCTCGAGCAGTACTTC.

This chain links TRBV7-9 with TRBJ1-1; D gene uncertain. CDR3 length: 14 amino acids. Looked up from germline, CDR1 is SEHNR and CDR2 is FQNEAQ (reference sequence). V shed 1 base and J shed 2 bases, with 8 bases lying between them. CDR3 protein: CASSLVRVNTEAFF. The CDR3 coding sequence is TGTGCCAGCAGCTTAGTCCGGGTTAACACTGAAGCTTTCTTT.

The chain is built from TRBV9 and TRBJ2-3; D may be TRBD2 (5 bases). The CDR3 is 13 residues long. Trimming pared 0 bases from V and 4 bases from J, leaving 6 bases between. CDR1 and CDR2 (germline): SGDLS, YYNGEE. The CDR3 DNA follows: TGTGCCAGCAGCGTAGCGGGATCAGATACGCAGTATTTT. This encodes CASSVAGSDTQYF. Drawing the rest from reference TRBV9 and TRBJ2-3, the complete variable domain is DSGVTQTPKHLITATGQRVTLRCSPRSGDLSVYWYQQSLDQGLQFLIQYYNGEERAKGNILERFSAQQFPDLHSELNLSSLELGDSALYFCASSVAGSDTQYFGPGTRLTVL.

CDR3 protein: CAISESRAGDLSDTQYF. CDR3 coding DNA: TGTGCCATCAGTGAGTCGAGGGCGGGAGATCTGTCAGATACGCAGTATTTT. The chain recombines TRBV10-3 with TRBJ2-3; 7 nucleotides agree with TRBD2. V dropped 0 bases and J dropped 4; count of bases not matched to a gene: 10. Germline V CDR1 and CDR2: ENHRY, SYGVKD. This CDR3 is 17 amino acids long.

This clone occurred once. This rearrangement joins TRBV5-1 to TRBJ2-7; no clear D. Germline V gene sequence: CDR1 SGHRS, CDR2 YFSETQ. The V end was cut by 4 bases, the J end by 2 bases, with 7 bases between. There are 12 residues in the CDR3. The CDR3 DNA follows: TGCGCCAGCAGCCAGCGTCCCTACGAGCAGTACTTC. Residues: CASSQRPYEQYF.

CDR3 in DNA: TGTGCCAGCAGAAAACAGGCTAGCACAGATACGCAGTATTTT. Translation gives CASRKQASTDTQYF. The rearrangement links TRBV6-5 to TRBJ2-3, with a weak D call TRBD1 (5 bases). Germline V gives CDR1 MNHEY, CDR2 SVGAGI. V gave up 6 bases and J gave up 0 bases, with 10 bases separating them. CDR3 length: 14 residues.

The rearrangement uses TRBV19 and TRBJ2-7; D perhaps matches TRBD1 (6 bases). CDR1 is LNHDA and CDR2 is SQIVND in the germline V gene (reference sequence). The CDR3 extends over 13 amino acids. The V gene lost 5 bases and the J gene lost 0 bases, with 8 bases spanning the gap. CDR3 sequence: CASSWTASYEQYF. CDR3 DNA sequence: TGTGCCAGTAGTTGGACAGCCTCCTACGAGCAGTACTTC.

This clone showed up just once. V is TRBV11-3 and J is TRBJ1-1; 10 bases match TRBD1. The CDR3 length is 16 residues. V lost 1 base, J lost 5 bases, and 7 bases stayed unmatched. Germline V gives CDR1 SGHNT, CDR2 YENEEA. Here the CDR3 DNA reads TGTGCCAGCAGCTTAGGGGACAGGGGAGGAGAAACTGAAGCTTTCTTT. The encoded protein is CASSLGDRGGETEAFF.

The V call is TRBV4-3, the J call TRBJ1-3; possibly TRBD1 for D (6 bases). The germline gives CDR1 LGHNA, CDR2 YSLEER. Trimming pared 1 base from V and 4 bases from J, leaving 14 bases between. CDR3 length: 16 amino acids. CDR3 loop: CASSQGGGARGNTIYF. CDR3 coding DNA: TGCGCCAGCAGCCAAGGAGGGGGGGCGCGGGGAAACACCATATATTTT.

The V and J genes are TRBV28 and TRBJ1-4, with 9 nucleotides matching TRBD1. The J segment lost 7 bases and the V segment lost 3 bases, leaving 6 bases of the junction unmatched. This CDR3 comprises 15 residues. Per germline, CDR1 MDHEN and CDR2 SYDVKM. In nucleotides, the CDR3 is TGTGCCAGCAGTTTCCAAACAGGGGGCGGTGAAAAACTGTTTTTT. It translates to CASSFQTGGGEKLFF.